This section outlines one TCR beta chain sequence together with its context. Antigen specificity is unknown. The study made its TCR cDNA through 5'RACE template switching. That step introduced a universal primer site along with UMIs. TCRdb redid the calling of the 5' RACE reads with MiXCR, one entry per CDR3 protein. The table lists a few hundred thousand distinct CDR3 sequences, about 5.2% of them singletons. Germline V gene data show CDR1 as DFQATT and CDR2 as SNEGSKA (reference sequence). The V gene lost 1 base and the J gene lost 5 bases, with 12 bases spanning the gap. CDR3 size: 13 residues. The sample is drawn from a study of T cells after yellow fever vaccination. Broader study findings: CD4 and CD8 compartments shared a small share of clonotypes. FACS-sorted repertoires could contain abundant clonotypes contaminating from the bulk population. Most primary-vaccination clones recurred post-booster (more than 95% CD4, around 90% CD8).

The chain combines TRBV20-1 with TRBJ2-7; D may correspond to TRBD1 or TRBD2 (7 bases each). Sequences were derived from CD4+ T cells sorted from PBMCs, sampled on the day of the yellow fever booster vaccination. The clonotype originates from a man between 18 and 29 years old who received the YFV17D yellow fever vaccine. DNA of the CDR3: TGCAGTGCTAGAGGGCCAGGGGGGGACGAGCAGTACTTC. Its protein product is CSARGPGGDEQYF.